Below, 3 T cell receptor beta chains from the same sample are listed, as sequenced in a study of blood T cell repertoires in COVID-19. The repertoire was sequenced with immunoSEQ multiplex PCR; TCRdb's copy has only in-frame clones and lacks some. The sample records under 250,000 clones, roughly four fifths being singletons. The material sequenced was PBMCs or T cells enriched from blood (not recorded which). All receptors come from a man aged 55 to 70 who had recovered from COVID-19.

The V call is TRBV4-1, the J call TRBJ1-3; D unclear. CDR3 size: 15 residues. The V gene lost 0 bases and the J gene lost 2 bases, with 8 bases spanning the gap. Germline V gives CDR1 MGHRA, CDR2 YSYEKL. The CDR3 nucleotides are TGCGCCAGCAGCCAAGATCGAACAGCTGGAAACACCATATATTTT. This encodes CASSQDRTAGNTIYF.

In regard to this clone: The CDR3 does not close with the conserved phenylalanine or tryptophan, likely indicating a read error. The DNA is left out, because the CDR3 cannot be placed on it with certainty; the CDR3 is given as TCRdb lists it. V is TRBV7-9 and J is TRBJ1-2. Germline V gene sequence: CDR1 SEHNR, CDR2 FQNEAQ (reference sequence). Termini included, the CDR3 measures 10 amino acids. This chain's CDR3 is CASSLGLKSL.

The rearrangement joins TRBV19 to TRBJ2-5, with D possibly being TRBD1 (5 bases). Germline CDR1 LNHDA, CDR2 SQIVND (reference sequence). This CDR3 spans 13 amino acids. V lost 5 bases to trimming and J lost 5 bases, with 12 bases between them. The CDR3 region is CASSPGFMETQYF. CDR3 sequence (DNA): TGTGCCAGTAGTCCAGGGTTTATGGAGACCCAGTACTTC.